This is a list of T cell receptor beta chains from one sample in a study of PD-L1 blockade in urothelial cancer. Here immunoSEQ multiplex PCR was the method, and the copy in TCRdb shows in-frame clones only, minus some. This sample has tens of thousands of clones, with 65% to 90% found just once. The specimen comprised PBMCs, sampled around atezolizumab (anti-PD-L1) treatment. These receptor sequences come from a man in his 60s with urothelial cancer. Each CDR3 is given with its conserved first and last residue. The order of the fields is CDR3 protein, CDR3 DNA, V gene, D gene, J gene, clone size. A D gene is named only where the DNA matches it firmly. Clone size is not always given. Where it is, it says once, few, many or a class for expanded clones.

CASSLVTSGTYNEQFF | TGTGCCAGCAGCTTAGTGACTAGCGGGACCTACAATGAGCAGTTCTTC | TRBV7-2 | TRBD2 | TRBJ2-1 | .
CASRWTGPSSYEQYF | TGTGCCAGCAGGTGGACAGGCCCAAGCTCCTACGAGCAGTACTTC | TRBV6-1 | TRBD1 | TRBJ2-7 | .
CASSDGPVGYTF | TGTGCCAGCAGTGATGGGCCTGTGGGCTACACCTTC | TRBV6-1 | . | TRBJ1-2 | few
CASSQENDWYEQYF | TGCGCCAGCAGCCAAGAAAACGACTGGTACGAGCAGTACTTC | TRBV4-1 | . | TRBJ2-7 | .
CASRGTGADSPLHF | TGTGCCAGCAGGGGGACAGGGGCAGATTCACCCCTCCACTTT | TRBV2 | TRBD1 | TRBJ1-6 | .
CASSPGTSGRSTDTQYF | TGTGCCAGCAGCCCAGGGACTAGCGGGCGTTCCACAGATACGCAGTATTTT | TRBV7-2 | TRBD2 | TRBJ2-3 | once
CASSSKQGAYNEQFF | TGTGCCAGCAGCAGTAAACAGGGGGCCTACAATGAGCAGTTCTTC | TRBV7-2 | TRBD1 | TRBJ2-1 | .
CASSQGLAGGHPRLNEQFF | TGTGCCAGCAGCCAAGGACTAGCGGGGGGTCACCCCCGGTTGAATGAGCAGTTCTTC | TRBV14 | TRBD2 | TRBJ2-1 | .
CASLQGGSPGELFF | TGTGCCAGTCTACAGGGGGGTTCCCCCGGGGAGCTGTTTTTT | TRBV28 | TRBD1 | TRBJ2-2 | .
CASSLRQQGKSSYTQYF | TGCGCCAGCAGCTTGAGGCAGCAGGGAAAGTCGTCGTATACGCAGTATTTT | TRBV5-1 | . | TRBJ2-3 | few
CASSPLHQGATNYGYTF | TGTGCCAGCAGCCCCCTCCATCAGGGGGCGACTAACTATGGCTACACCTTC | TRBV7-8 | TRBD1 | TRBJ1-2 | .
CASTQLDRDNTEAFF | TGTGCCAGCACCCAACTGGACAGGGATAACACTGAAGCTTTCTTT | TRBV5-4 | TRBD1 | TRBJ1-1 | .
CASSVGTGDTEAFF | TGTGCCAGCAGTGTGGGGACAGGGGACACTGAAGCTTTCTTT | TRBV6-6 | TRBD1 | TRBJ1-1 | .